The rows below give T cell receptor beta chains drawn from one sample of a study of T-cell reconstitution after alpha-beta-depleted transplantation in children. TCRdb ran MiXCR on the PCR reads and lists one entry per CDR3 protein. In the table there are 440,000 or so distinct CDR3 sequences, roughly a tenth of which are singletons. The material sequenced was PBMCs from the stem cell graft donor, taken from the stem cell graft. Receptor source: a human donor who donated a stem cell graft to a child with acute myeloid leukemia. The CDR3 runs from the conserved cysteine through the conserved F or W. The D gene is left open where the match is weak. Expanded clones get a size class; other rows say once, few or many, or leave the size out.

D gene | J gene | V gene | clone size | CDR3 protein | CDR3 DNA
TRBD2 | TRBJ2-3 | TRBV12-3/TRBV12-4 | . | CASSFLAGGSTDTQYF | TGTGCCAGCAGTTTTCTAGCGGGGGGGAGCACAGATACGCAGTATTTT
. | TRBJ2-7 | TRBV12-3/TRBV12-4 | . | CASSLQGDDQYF | TGTGCCAGCAGTTTACAAGGCGACGACCAGTACTTC
. | TRBJ2-3 | TRBV7-8 | many | CASSPRTITDTQYF | TGTGCCAGCAGCCCACGGACTATCACAGATACGCAGTATTTT
. | TRBJ1-1 | TRBV20-1 | . | CSAKTTREDMNTEAFF | TGCAGTGCCAAGACTACTCGGGAAGACATGAACACTGAAGCTTTCTTT
. | TRBJ2-3 | TRBV27 | . | CASSSRDGPDTQYF | TGTGCCAGCAGTTCCCGGGACGGGCCAGATACGCAGTATTTT
TRBD1 | TRBJ2-5 | TRBV20-1 | few | CSATVGTGGGETQYF | TGCAGTGCCACCGTCGGGACAGGGGGGGGAGAGACCCAGTACTTC
TRBD2 | TRBJ2-5 | TRBV7-7 | . | CASSLGVAGVKETQYF | TGTGCTAGCAGCTTAGGAGTAGCGGGAGTGAAGGAGACCCAGTACTTC
. | TRBJ2-2 | TRBV3-1 | few | CASSQSRGNTGELFF | TGTGCCAGCAGCCAATCTAGGGGAAACACCGGGGAGCTGTTTTTT
TRBD1 | TRBJ2-2 | TRBV7-7 | . | CASRRGQTGELFF | TGTGCTAGCCGTAGGGGACAGACCGGGGAGCTGTTTTTT
. | TRBJ2-2 | TRBV29-1 | many | CSDLGHLTGELFF | TGCAGCGATTTAGGACACCTTACCGGGGAGCTGTTTTTT
. | TRBJ2-6 | TRBV12-3/TRBV12-4 | . | CASSFPRGPGANVLTF | TGTGCCAGCAGTTTCCCTCGGGGGCCTGGGGCCAACGTCCTGACTTTC
. | TRBJ1-1 | TRBV29-1 | once | CSVDGRGTRFEAFF | TGCAGCGTTGACGGAAGGGGAACCAGGTTTGAAGCTTTCTTT
. | TRBJ2-1 | TRBV6-1 | many | CASSEWPGEQFF | TGTGCCAGCAGTGAATGGCCAGGAGAGCAGTTCTTC
. | TRBJ2-5 | TRBV5-5 | . | CASSSGLNSDF | TGTGCCAGCAGCTCCGGTTTAAACAGCGACTTC
. | TRBJ1-4 | TRBV5-6 | many | CASSFRQGPRFNEKLFF | TGTGCCAGCAGCTTCCGCCAGGGGCCACGATTTAATGAAAAACTGTTTTTT
. | TRBJ2-7 | TRBV7-8 | . | CASSLNNGREQYF | TGTGCCAGCAGCTTAAACAACGGGAGAGAGCAGTACTTC
. | TRBJ2-2 | TRBV6-1 | . | CASSEAADTGELFF | TGTGCCAGCAGTGAAGCAGCGGACACCGGGGAGCTGTTTTTT
. | TRBJ2-3 | TRBV20-1 | few | CSAMASDSTDTQYF | TGCAGTGCTATGGCTAGCGACAGCACAGATACGCAGTATTTT
TRBD1 | TRBJ1-6 | TRBV7-2 | . | CASSSLTGVNSPLHF | TGTGCCAGCAGCTCTTTGACAGGGGTTAATTCACCCCTCCACTTT
. | TRBJ1-1 | TRBV4-1 | . | CASSLPGMVMNTEAFF | TGCGCCAGCAGCCTCCCCGGGATGGTGATGAACACTGAAGCTTTCTTT
TRBD1 | TRBJ2-1 | TRBV2 | . | CASSTPGQGTFF | TGTGCCAGCAGTACACCGGGACAGGGGACGTTCTTC
. | TRBJ2-3 | TRBV5-1 | few | CASSAGSNRGTDTQYF | TGCGCCAGCAGTGCGGGGAGTAACAGGGGCACAGATACGCAGTATTTT
. | TRBJ2-7 | TRBV4-1 | . | CASSQGAGSSYEQYF | TGCGCCAGCAGCCAAGGCGCAGGGAGCTCCTACGAGCAGTACTTC
. | TRBJ1-1 | TRBV15 | many | CATSRDITTGGEGFF | TGTGCCACCAGCAGAGATATCACGACGGGTGGGGAAGGTTTCTTT
. | TRBJ1-2 | TRBV7-8 | few | CASSPLRGPSSTSNYGYTF | TGTGCCAGCAGCCCCCTCAGGGGACCTTCGTCCACCTCTAACTATGGCTACACCTTC
TRBD2 | TRBJ2-1 | TRBV10-3 | many | CAISDYELAGGRGSYNEQFF | TGTGCCATCAGTGACTACGAACTAGCGGGAGGTAGAGGTTCCTACAATGAGCAGTTCTTC
. | TRBJ1-5 | TRBV20-1 | many | CSALTDNQPQHF | TGCAGTGCTCTGACTGACAATCAGCCCCAGCATTTT
. | TRBJ2-3 | TRBV6-2/TRBV6-3 | many | CASSYPPSRMSSTDTQYF | TGTGCCAGCAGTTACCCTCCCTCTAGGATGTCTAGCACAGATACGCAGTATTTT
TRBD2 | TRBJ2-1 | TRBV11-2 | many | CASSPTSPGLAAYNEQFF | TGTGCCAGCAGCCCAACGTCCCCGGGACTAGCGGCCTACAATGAGCAGTTCTTC
TRBD1 | TRBJ1-1 | TRBV19 | once | CASSQQGETEAFF | TGTGCCAGTAGTCAACAGGGGGAGACTGAAGCTTTCTTT
. | TRBJ1-2 | TRBV29-1 | many | CSVQTAPHRGSGYTF | TGCAGCGTCCAGACCGCCCCGCATCGGGGGTCTGGCTACACCTTC
. | TRBJ2-1 | TRBV14 | . | CASNRESSYNEQFF | TGTGCCAGCAATCGCGAGAGCTCCTACAATGAGCAGTTCTTC
TRBD1 | TRBJ2-4 | TRBV7-2 | many | CASSLAQTGQLAKNIQYF | TGTGCCAGCAGCTTAGCCCAGACAGGGCAACTAGCCAAAAACATTCAGTACTTC
. | TRBJ2-4 | TRBV6-2/TRBV6-3 | . | CASTERPPLPGAKNIQYF | TGTGCCAGCACTGAGAGGCCCCCTCTTCCAGGAGCCAAAAACATTCAGTACTTC
. | TRBJ2-1 | TRBV5-4 | many | CASSGASREQFF | TGTGCCAGCAGCGGTGCTAGCCGTGAGCAGTTCTTC
. | TRBJ2-1 | TRBV27 | . | CASSLLDSSYNEQFF | TGTGCCAGCAGTTTATTAGACAGCTCCTACAATGAGCAGTTCTTC
. | TRBJ1-4 | TRBV4-3 | . | CASSQVSPTNEKLFF | TGCGCCAGCAGCCAAGTATCCCCAACTAATGAAAAACTGTTTTTT
. | TRBJ1-5 | TRBV7-8 | few | CASSLRSANQPQHF | TGTGCCAGCAGCTTAAGGTCGGCCAATCAGCCCCAGCATTTT
. | TRBJ2-4 | TRBV29-1 | once | CSVEGTTIAKNIQYF | TGCAGCGTTGAAGGGACCACTATAGCCAAAAACATTCAGTACTTC
. | TRBJ1-2 | TRBV29-1 | . | CSVDQGSGYGYTF | TGCAGCGTTGATCAGGGCTCGGGCTATGGCTACACCTTC
. | TRBJ2-5 | TRBV19 | few | CASSISGSTQYF | TGTGCCAGTAGCATATCGGGGAGTACCCAGTACTTC
TRBD1 | TRBJ2-4 | TRBV10-3 | few | CAISARGQGASKNIQYF | TGTGCCATCAGTGCTAGGGGACAGGGGGCTTCCAAAAACATTCAGTACTTC
. | TRBJ1-1 | TRBV6-5 | few | CASSYDPVENTEAFF | TGTGCCAGCAGTTACGACCCGGTGGAGAACACTGAAGCTTTCTTT
TRBD2 | TRBJ2-7 | TRBV20-1 | once | CSVMTSGFYEEYF | TGCAGTGTTATGACTAGCGGGTTCTACGAGGAGTACTTC
TRBD2 | TRBJ2-1 | TRBV6-1 | . | CASSGLARAYNEQFF | TGTGCCAGCAGTGGACTAGCGCGGGCCTACAATGAGCAGTTCTTC
. | TRBJ2-3 | TRBV27 | few | CASSLFGDTQYF | TGTGCCAGCAGTTTATTTGGAGATACGCAGTATTTT
TRBD2 | TRBJ2-1 | TRBV20-1 | . | CCARDMLAGAFYNEQFF | TGCTGTGCTAGAGATATGTTAGCGGGAGCTTTTTACAATGAGCAGTTCTTC
. | TRBJ1-1 | TRBV12-3/TRBV12-4 | . | CASSLTLNLNTEAFF | TGTGCCAGCAGTTTGACCCTAAACCTGAACACTGAAGCTTTCTTT
. | TRBJ2-1 | TRBV29-1 | many | CSVEQAGTNEQFF | TGCAGCGTTGAGCAGGCGGGGACCAATGAGCAGTTCTTC
TRBD1 | TRBJ2-1 | TRBV15 | . | CATSPDRGRYNEQFF | TGTGCCACCAGCCCGGACAGGGGGCGGTACAATGAGCAGTTCTTC
. | TRBJ2-5 | TRBV29-1 | few | CSVPVPTTSTTAGGTQYF | TGCAGCGTGCCGGTCCCCACAACAAGCACAACGGCTGGAGGGACCCAGTACTTC
TRBD1 | TRBJ2-7 | TRBV9 | many | CASSVGQGATYEQYF | TGTGCCAGCAGCGTGGGACAGGGGGCAACCTACGAGCAGTACTTC
. | TRBJ1-2 | TRBV20-1 | . | CSARPQTGYGYTF | TGCAGTGCTAGACCACAGACAGGCTATGGCTACACCTTC
TRBD2 | TRBJ2-1 | TRBV20-1 | few | CSARDLSGRLGEQFF | TGCAGTGCTAGAGATCTCAGCGGGAGGCTGGGTGAGCAGTTCTTC